This T cell receptor (beta chain) emerged from a study of Ad26.COV2.S vaccination and SARS-CoV-2 variants. The wider study: Into the muscle, Ad26.COV2.S was dosed once or twice, 56 days apart. Regarding the study as a whole: Total T cell responses were possibly underestimated by TCR breadth and depth analyses.

Assay used: immunoSEQ multiplex PCR; TCRdb lists only in-frame clones, some missing. The sample holds hundreds of thousands of clones, 70% to 90% seen once. This clone was seen a single time. Its target is not known. The V end lost 0 bases, the J end lost 1 base, and 7 bases lay between the germline ends. In germline, CDR1 is GTSNPN, CDR2 SVGIG (reference sequence). The CDR3 extends over 14 amino acids. Treatment noted: some 19 received Ad26.COV2.S at low or high dose, single or two shots; five or six received placebo; per-sample allocation not given. Material that was analyzed had been drawn on day 63 after the first vaccine or placebo injection. This person who donated was an adult of 18-55 years in Boston.

The chain has TRBV30 and TRBJ1-3, with D hard to call. The clonotype comes from a person aged 18-60 years who received the Ad26.COV2.S COVID-19 vaccine or a placebo. The starting material was peripheral blood, obtained in a trial of Ad26.COV2.S vaccine versus placebo. The CDR3 region is CAWSVKGSGNTIYF. The CDR3 nucleotides read TGTGCCTGGAGTGTAAAGGGATCTGGAAACACCATATATTTT.